The clone carrying this T cell receptor beta chain was detected only a few times. TCRdb itself ran the RT-PCR reads through MiXCR, one entry per CDR3 protein. The table has approximately 430,000 distinct CDR3 sequences, under 20% seen once. Germline loops: CDR1 LGHDT, CDR2 YNNKEL (reference sequence). Trimming removed 4 bases at V and 2 bases at J, with 6 bases between. The CDR3 has 14 residues. These data originate in a study of patients and donors after allogeneic stem cell transplantation. The sequence was collected from a human donor who was either an allogeneic HSCT recipient or a stem cell or donor lymphocyte infusion donor (not recorded which). It is not recorded whose cells these are; they may come from a transplant donor. The V and J genes are TRBV3-1 and TRBJ2-6; D possibly corresponds to TRBD1 (5 bases). The specimen was blood, either unsorted or a sorted T cell fraction (not recorded which). The CDR3 region has the DNA TGTGCCAGCAGCCGGGGCGCTGGGGCCAACGTCCTGACTTTC. Encoded protein: CASSRGAGANVLTF.